Sequencing of this TCR beta chain was carried out in a study of shared clonotypes between healthy human individuals. Sequenced by immunoSEQ multiplex PCR; TCRdb stores in-frame clones only, minus some. The sample lists about 820,000 clones; 85% to 95% were seen once. CD45RO negativity and positive selection for CCR7 defined naive CD8 cells, a population that excluded terminally differentiated effector memory CD45RA+ cells. In the case of this clone: Its antigen is not known.

The CDR3 spans 16 residues. CDR1 is LNHDA and CDR2 is SQIVND in the germline V gene (reference sequence). Trimming stripped 3 bases from V and 3 bases from J, with 15 bases between. Study-wide findings and caveats: Limitation of the genetic and exposure-history diversity represented came from the few donors. Relative to their counterparts shared across all four donors, non-shared clonotypes exhibited diminished generation probabilities. Generally, naive subsets came out with larger estimated richness than memory subsets.

The sequence derives from a man aged 30-40 years in good health. Sequencing was performed on naive CD8+ T cells sorted from blood. The V gene is TRBV19, the J gene TRBJ1-5; no clear D. The CDR3 sequence is CASSIGGNTLNQPQHF. The CDR3 bases are TGTGCCAGTAGTATTGGCGGCAATACTCTCAATCAGCCCCAGCATTTT.